These 17 T cell receptor beta chains originate from one sample sequenced in a study of blood T cell repertoires in COVID-19. Only in-frame clones appear in the TCRdb table, and some are missing; sequencing was by immunoSEQ multiplex PCR. The data show a few hundred thousand clones, 80% to 90% seen once. Sequenced sample: PBMCs or T cells enriched from blood (not recorded which). All receptors come from a woman under 40 who had recovered from COVID-19.

The chain combines TRBV4-1 with TRBJ2-5; 12 bases map to TRBD2. This CDR3 is built from 20 residues. V shed 2 bases, J shed 0 bases, and the junction held 13 bases outside the gene matches. Germline assignment: CDR1 MGHRA and CDR2 YSYEKL. Here the CDR3 DNA reads TGCGCCAGCAGCCAACTCTGGCGGACTAGCGGGGCACAGTACCAAGAGACCCAGTACTTC. Amino acids: CASSQLWRTSGAQYQETQYF.

This chain joins TRBV28 and TRBJ2-7; TRBD1 agrees at 9 bases. Germline V CDR1 and CDR2: MDHEN, SYDVKM. The CDR3 extends over 15 amino acids. V was clipped by 5 bases and J by 3 bases; unmatched bases: 8. The DNA for the CDR3 is TGTGCCAGCAGTCCCCCGGGACAGGGTATCTACGAGCAGTACTTC. Amino acid sequence: CASSPPGQGIYEQYF. Together with reference TRBV28 and TRBJ2-7, the CDR3 gives the full variable domain: DVKVTQSSRYLVKRTGEKVFLECVQDMDHENMFWYRQDPGLGLRLIYFSYDVKMKEKGDIPEGYSVSREKKERFSLILESASTNQTSMYLCASSPPGQGIYEQYFGPGTRLTVT.

This chain links TRBV14 with TRBJ1-3; no clear D gene. V gave up 4 bases and J gave up 0 bases, with 22 bases separating them. Germline loops: CDR1 SGHDN, CDR2 FVKESK. The CDR3 runs 19 residues. The CDR3 reads CASSRKIPLLTDSGNTIYF. DNA of the CDR3: TGTGCCAGCAGCCGAAAAATTCCGTTGTTGACTGACTCTGGAAACACCATATATTTT.

A remark on this clone: Other DNA sequences in this specimen translate into the identical CDR3. This chain uses TRBV19 with TRBJ2-2; unclear D gene. CDR1 is LNHDA and CDR2 is SQIVND in the germline V gene (reference sequence). V was trimmed by 5 bases and J by 2 bases, leaving 3 bases between them. This CDR3 has 12 amino acids. As DNA, the CDR3 is TGTGCCAGTAGTCCAAACACCGGGGAGCTGTTTTTT. Translation: CASSPNTGELFF.

The chain is built from TRBV12-3 or TRBV12-4 and TRBJ1-1; no reliable D call. V lost 1 base and J 3 bases, leaving 6 bases between the germline ends. The length of the CDR3 is 13 residues. CDR3 protein: CASSLVADTEAFF. The CDR3 DNA follows: TGTGCCAGCAGTTTAGTCGCGGACACTGAAGCTTTCTTT.

Only a few counts were recorded for this clone. The chain carries TRBV15 and TRBJ1-2, with D uncertain. The CDR3 sequence is 14 residues long. In germline, CDR1 is LNHNV, CDR2 YYDKDF (reference sequence). V shed 1 base and J shed 7 bases, with 13 bases lying between them. As DNA, the CDR3 is TGTGCCACCAGCAGAGGGGGAGGGTTGGGTGGCTACACCTTC. Its translation is CATSRGGGLGGYTF.

V and J are TRBV30 and TRBJ2-7; 10 bases are a match to TRBD1. Germline values: CDR1 GTSNPN, CDR2 SVGIG (reference sequence). V trimming: 5 bases; J trimming: 4 bases; junction bases outside the gene matches: 8. This CDR3 has 14 residues. The CDR3 sequence is CAWGSGTGAYEQYF. For the CDR3, the DNA is TGTGCCTGGGGGTCCGGGACAGGGGCTTACGAGCAGTACTTC.

This chain uses TRBV4-2 with TRBJ2-7, with TRBD2 as a possible D gene (5 bases). Per germline, CDR1 LGHNA and CDR2 YNFKEQ. V lost 1 base and J 2 bases, leaving 6 bases between the germline ends. This CDR3 contains 13 residues. In DNA form, the CDR3 reads TGTGCCAGCAGCCAAGCTAGCCCCTACGAGCAGTACTTC. This sequence encodes CASSQASPYEQYF.

This chain joins TRBV28 and TRBJ2-1; TRBD2 might be the D (6 bases). The CDR3 contains 20 residues. Germline loops: CDR1 MDHEN, CDR2 SYDVKM. Trimming took 0 bases from V and 0 from J, leaving 21 bases between them. The CDR3, as DNA: TGTGCCAGCAGTTTATGGAGTAGCGGCCTTATACTAGGCTCCTACAATGAGCAGTTCTTC. Translating gives CASSLWSSGLILGSYNEQFF.

The chain is built from TRBV28 and TRBJ2-1, with D possibly TRBD1 on 5 matching bases. Germline CDR1 is MDHEN and CDR2 is SYDVKM. The CDR3 has 15 amino acids. The germline V and J ends were trimmed by 2 bases and 1 base, with 9 bases remaining between them. The CDR3, as DNA: TGTGCCAGCAGTTTAATGCAGGGATCCTACAATGAGCAGTTCTTC. Amino acids: CASSLMQGSYNEQFF.

This rearrangement joins TRBV7-2 to TRBJ2-1, with 10 bases fitting TRBD2. Germline assignment: CDR1 SGHTA and CDR2 FQGNSA. V shed 1 base, J shed 7 bases, and the junction held 13 bases outside the gene matches. This CDR3 has 18 amino acids. The CDR3 region has the DNA TGTGCCAGCAGCTTAGATCTAGCGGGGGCCCTCGGCACGAATGAGCAGTTCTTC. Its protein is CASSLDLAGALGTNEQFF.

V usage is TRBV7-9 and J usage is TRBJ1-1, with D unresolved. The V gene lost 5 bases and the J gene lost 4 bases, with 14 bases spanning the gap. Per the germline V gene, CDR1 is SEHNR and CDR2 is FQNEAQ (reference sequence). CDR3 length: 14 amino acids. The CDR3 bases are TGTGCCAGCAGCCCACCTCAAGCAAGCACTGAAGCTTTCTTT. Its protein product is CASSPPQASTEAFF.

V gene TRBV7-2 combines with J gene TRBJ2-3, with D perhaps TRBD2 (5 bases). V lost 5 bases to trimming and J lost 2 bases, with 14 bases between them. Germline CDR1 reads SGHTA; CDR2 reads FQGNSA. This CDR3 is built from 15 residues. CDR3 residues: CASSASGDFTDTQYF. The DNA of the CDR3 is TGTGCCAGCAGCGCCTCCGGGGATTTCACAGATACGCAGTATTTT.

V gene TRBV29-1 combines with J gene TRBJ2-1; 15 nucleotides align to TRBD2. J lost 7 bases, V lost 8 bases, and 6 bases had no gene match. In germline, CDR1 is SQVTM, CDR2 ANQGSEA. The CDR3 contains 14 residues. The CDR3, as DNA: TGCAGCCTGGGGGGGACTAGCGGGAGGAATGAGCAGTTCTTC. Residues: CSLGGTSGRNEQFF.

This clone appeared many times. The gene calls are TRBV27 and TRBJ2-2; possible D gene TRBD2, 6 bases. Germline lookup yields CDR1 MNHEY and CDR2 SMNVEV (reference sequence). The length of the CDR3 is 16 residues. Trimming took 3 bases from V and 7 from J, leaving 18 bases between them. The CDR3 DNA follows: TGTGCCAGCAGTTTGTATACCGGGAGATACTACGGGGAGCTGTTTTTT. Protein product: CASSLYTGRYYGELFF.

This clone has just one count. Written as DNA, the CDR3 is TGTGCCAGCAGCACACGCCGGGACAGGGTAGGGGAGACCCAGTACTTC. Translated, it gives CASSTRRDRVGETQYF. The gene calls are TRBV5-4 and TRBJ2-5; TRBD1 matches at 9 bases. Per the germline V gene, CDR1 is SGHNT and CDR2 is YYREEE (reference sequence). This CDR3 comprises 16 residues. V lost 4 bases, J lost 5 bases, and 12 bases stayed unmatched.

The chain recombines TRBV2 with TRBJ1-5, with D possibly being TRBD1 (6 bases). CDR3 length: 15 residues. V was cut by 6 bases and J by 5 bases, with 17 bases left in between. CDR1 is SNHLY, CDR2 FYNNEI, per germline. The CDR3 DNA follows: TGTGCCAGCAGGGTTGGGGGCGGTCGAGATCAGCCCCAGCATTTT. This encodes CASRVGGGRDQPQHF.